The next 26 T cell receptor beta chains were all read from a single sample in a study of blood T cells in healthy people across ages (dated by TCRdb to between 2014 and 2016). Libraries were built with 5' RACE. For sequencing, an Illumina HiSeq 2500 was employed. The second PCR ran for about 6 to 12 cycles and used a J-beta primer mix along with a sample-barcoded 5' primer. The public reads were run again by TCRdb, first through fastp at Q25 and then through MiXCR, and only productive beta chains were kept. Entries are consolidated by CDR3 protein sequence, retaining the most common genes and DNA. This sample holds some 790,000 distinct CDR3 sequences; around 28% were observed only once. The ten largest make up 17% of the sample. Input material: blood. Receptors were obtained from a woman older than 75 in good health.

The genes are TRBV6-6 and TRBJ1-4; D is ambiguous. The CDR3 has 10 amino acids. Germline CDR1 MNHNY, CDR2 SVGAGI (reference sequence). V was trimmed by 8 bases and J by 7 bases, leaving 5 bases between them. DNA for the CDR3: TGTGCCAGCGCGAGTGAAAAACTGTTTTTT. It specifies CASASEKLFF.

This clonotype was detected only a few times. The CDR3: CASSNRVSPLHF. Here the CDR3 DNA reads TGTGCCAGCAGTAACAGGGTCTCACCCCTCCACTTT. The V gene is TRBV6-5, the J gene TRBJ1-6, with D perhaps TRBD1 (6 bases). The CDR3 covers 12 residues. Germline CDR1 reads MNHEY; CDR2 reads SVGAGI. Trimming removed 5 bases at V and 10 bases at J, with 9 bases between.

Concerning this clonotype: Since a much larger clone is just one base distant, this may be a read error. CDR3 coding DNA: TGTGCCAGCAGCCTCGCTACAGGGGGCCTCTACGAGCAGTACTTC. Its translation is CASSLATGGLYEQYF. V and J are TRBV11-2 and TRBJ2-5, with 9 bases identical to TRBD1. The end of the DNA aligns better with TRBJ2-7, so the J call may be wrong. The CDR3 totals 15 residues. CDR1 is SGHAT and CDR2 is FQNNGV in the germline V gene.

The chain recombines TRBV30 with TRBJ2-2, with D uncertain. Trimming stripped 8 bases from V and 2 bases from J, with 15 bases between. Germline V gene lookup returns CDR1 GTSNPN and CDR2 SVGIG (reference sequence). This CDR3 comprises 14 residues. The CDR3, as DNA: TGTGCCGTGAAGGTCTGGGTTAACACCGGGGAGCTGTTTTTT. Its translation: CAVKVWVNTGELFF.

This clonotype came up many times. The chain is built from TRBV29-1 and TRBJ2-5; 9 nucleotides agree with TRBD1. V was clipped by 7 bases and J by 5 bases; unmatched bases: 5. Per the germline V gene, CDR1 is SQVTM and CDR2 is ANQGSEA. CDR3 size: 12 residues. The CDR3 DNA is TGCAGCGCTGGACAGGGGAGGGAGACCCAGTACTTC. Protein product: CSAGQGRETQYF.

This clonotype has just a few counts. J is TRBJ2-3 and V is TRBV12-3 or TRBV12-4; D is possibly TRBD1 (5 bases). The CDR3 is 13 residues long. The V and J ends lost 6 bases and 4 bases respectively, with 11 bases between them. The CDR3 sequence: CASRGQIADTQYF. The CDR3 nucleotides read TGTGCCAGCAGAGGACAAATCGCAGATACGCAGTATTTT.

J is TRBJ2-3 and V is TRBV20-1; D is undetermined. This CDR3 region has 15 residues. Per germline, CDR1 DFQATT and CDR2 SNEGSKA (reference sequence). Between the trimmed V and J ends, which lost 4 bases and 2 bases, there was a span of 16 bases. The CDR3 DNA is TGCAGTGCTACCAACCCGGCCGGAAACACAGATACGCAGTATTTT. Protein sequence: CSATNPAGNTDTQYF.

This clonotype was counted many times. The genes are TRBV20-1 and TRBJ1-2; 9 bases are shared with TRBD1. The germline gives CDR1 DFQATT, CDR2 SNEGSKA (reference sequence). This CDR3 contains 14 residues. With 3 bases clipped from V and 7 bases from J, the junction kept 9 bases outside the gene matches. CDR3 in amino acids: CSASPSTGGFGYTF. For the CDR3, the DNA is TGCAGTGCTAGTCCCTCGACAGGGGGATTTGGCTACACCTTC.

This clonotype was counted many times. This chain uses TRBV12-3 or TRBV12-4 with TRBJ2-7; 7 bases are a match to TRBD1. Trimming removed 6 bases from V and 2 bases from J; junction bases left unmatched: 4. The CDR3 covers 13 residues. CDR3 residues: CASSSGTAYEQYF. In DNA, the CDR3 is TGTGCCAGCAGCTCCGGGACAGCCTACGAGCAGTACTTC.

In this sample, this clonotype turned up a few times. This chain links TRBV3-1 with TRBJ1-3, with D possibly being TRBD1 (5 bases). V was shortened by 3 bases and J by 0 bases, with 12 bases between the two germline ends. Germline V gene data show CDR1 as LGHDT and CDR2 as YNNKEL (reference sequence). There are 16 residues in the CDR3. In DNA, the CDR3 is TGTGCCAGCAGCCAGGGTGGGGGAAGCTCTGGAAACACCATATATTTT. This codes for CASSQGGGSSGNTIYF.

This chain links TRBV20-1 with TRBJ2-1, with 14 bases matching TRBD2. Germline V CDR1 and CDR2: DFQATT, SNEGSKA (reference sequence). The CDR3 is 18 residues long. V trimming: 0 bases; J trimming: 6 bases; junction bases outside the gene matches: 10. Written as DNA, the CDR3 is TGCAGTGCTAGAGACCCCACGGGACTAGCGGGAGCTTTCAATGAGCAGTTCTTC. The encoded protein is CSARDPTGLAGAFNEQFF.

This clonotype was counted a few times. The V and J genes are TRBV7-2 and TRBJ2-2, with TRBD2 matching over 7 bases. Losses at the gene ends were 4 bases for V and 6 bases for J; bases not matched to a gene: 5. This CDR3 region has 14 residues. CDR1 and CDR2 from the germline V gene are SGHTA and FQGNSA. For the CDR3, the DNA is TGTGCCAGCAGCTCCACTAGCGCGTCCGGGGAGCTGTTTTTT. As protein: CASSSTSASGELFF.

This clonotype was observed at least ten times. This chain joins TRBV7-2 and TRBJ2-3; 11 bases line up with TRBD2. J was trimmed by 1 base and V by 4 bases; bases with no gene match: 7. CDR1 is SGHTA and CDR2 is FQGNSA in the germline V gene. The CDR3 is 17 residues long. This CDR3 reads CASSSKLAGARTDTQYF. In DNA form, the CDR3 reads TGTGCCAGCAGCTCCAAACTAGCGGGGGCCCGCACAGATACGCAGTATTTT.

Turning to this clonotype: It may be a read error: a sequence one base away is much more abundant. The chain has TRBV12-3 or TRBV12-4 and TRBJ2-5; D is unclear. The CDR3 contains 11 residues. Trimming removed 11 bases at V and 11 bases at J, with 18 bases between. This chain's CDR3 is CALFPGDEQYF. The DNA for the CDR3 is TGTGCCCTGTTCCCTGGCGATGAGCAGTACTTC.

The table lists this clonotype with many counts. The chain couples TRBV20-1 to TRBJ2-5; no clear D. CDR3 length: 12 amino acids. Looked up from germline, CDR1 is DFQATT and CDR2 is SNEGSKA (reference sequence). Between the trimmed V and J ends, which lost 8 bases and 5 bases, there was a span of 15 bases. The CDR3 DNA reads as TGCAGTTCGATCGCAGTTAGCGAGACCCAGTACTTC. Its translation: CSSIAVSETQYF.

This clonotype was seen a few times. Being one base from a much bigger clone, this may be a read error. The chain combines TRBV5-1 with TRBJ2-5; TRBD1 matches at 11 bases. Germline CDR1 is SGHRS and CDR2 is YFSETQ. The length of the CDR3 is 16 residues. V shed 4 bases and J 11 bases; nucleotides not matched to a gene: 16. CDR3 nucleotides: TGCGCCAGCAGCCCACCCGGGACAGGGGGGTACAATGAGCAGTACTTC. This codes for CASSPPGTGGYNEQYF.

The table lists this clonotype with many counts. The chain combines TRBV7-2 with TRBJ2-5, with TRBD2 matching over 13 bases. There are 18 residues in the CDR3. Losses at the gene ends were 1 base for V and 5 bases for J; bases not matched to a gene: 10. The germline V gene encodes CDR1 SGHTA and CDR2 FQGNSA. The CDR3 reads CASSLVGLAGVGTETQYF. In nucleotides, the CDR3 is TGTGCCAGCAGCTTAGTTGGACTAGCGGGGGTTGGTACGGAGACCCAGTACTTC.

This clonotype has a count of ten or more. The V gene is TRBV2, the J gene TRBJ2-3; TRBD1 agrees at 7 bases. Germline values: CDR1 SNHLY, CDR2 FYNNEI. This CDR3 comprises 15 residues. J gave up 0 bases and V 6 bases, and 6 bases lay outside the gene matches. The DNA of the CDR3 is TGTGCCAGCAGCCGGGACAGCGTCAGCACAGATACGCAGTATTTT. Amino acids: CASSRDSVSTDTQYF.

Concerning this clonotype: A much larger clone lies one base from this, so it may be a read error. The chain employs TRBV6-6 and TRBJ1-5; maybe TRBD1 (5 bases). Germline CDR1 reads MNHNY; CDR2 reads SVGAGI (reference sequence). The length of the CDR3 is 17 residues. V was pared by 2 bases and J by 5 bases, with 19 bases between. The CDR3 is CASSYNPPGTSDQPQHF. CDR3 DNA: TGTGCCAGCAGTTACAACCCCCCAGGGACGAGCGATCAGCCCCAGCATTTT.

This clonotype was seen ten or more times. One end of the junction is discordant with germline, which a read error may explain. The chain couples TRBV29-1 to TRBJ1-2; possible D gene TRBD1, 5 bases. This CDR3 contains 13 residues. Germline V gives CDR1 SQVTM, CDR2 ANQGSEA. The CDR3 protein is CSVEGYRPRGYTF. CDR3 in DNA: TGCAGCGTAGAAGGGTACAGGCCTCGGGGCTACACCTTC.

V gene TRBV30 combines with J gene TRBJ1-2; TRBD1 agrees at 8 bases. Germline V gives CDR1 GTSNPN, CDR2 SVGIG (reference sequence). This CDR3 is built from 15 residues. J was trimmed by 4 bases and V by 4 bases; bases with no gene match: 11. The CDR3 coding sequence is TGTGCCTGGATAAGGACAGGGAATGTTCGCTATGGCTACACCTTC. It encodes CAWIRTGNVRYGYTF.

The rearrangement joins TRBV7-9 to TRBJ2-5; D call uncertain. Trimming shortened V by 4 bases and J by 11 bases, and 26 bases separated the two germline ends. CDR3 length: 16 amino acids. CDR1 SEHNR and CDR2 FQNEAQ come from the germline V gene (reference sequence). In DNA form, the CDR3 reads TGTGCCAGCAGCTCCAAAGACAATTCCCCCTCCGCTGAGCAGTACTTC. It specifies CASSSKDNSPSAEQYF.

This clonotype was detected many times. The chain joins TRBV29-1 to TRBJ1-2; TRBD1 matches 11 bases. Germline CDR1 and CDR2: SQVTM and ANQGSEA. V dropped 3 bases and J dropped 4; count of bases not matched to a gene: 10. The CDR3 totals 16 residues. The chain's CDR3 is CSVERPDRGLGYGYTF. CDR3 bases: TGCAGCGTTGAGCGCCCGGACAGGGGGCTCGGCTATGGCTACACCTTC.

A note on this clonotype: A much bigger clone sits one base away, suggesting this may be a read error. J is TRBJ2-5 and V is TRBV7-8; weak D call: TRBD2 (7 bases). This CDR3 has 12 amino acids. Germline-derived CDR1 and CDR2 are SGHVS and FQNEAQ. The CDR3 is CASGLRGGGQYF. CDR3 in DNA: TGTGCCAGCGGCTTAAGGGGGGGAGGCCAGTACTTC.

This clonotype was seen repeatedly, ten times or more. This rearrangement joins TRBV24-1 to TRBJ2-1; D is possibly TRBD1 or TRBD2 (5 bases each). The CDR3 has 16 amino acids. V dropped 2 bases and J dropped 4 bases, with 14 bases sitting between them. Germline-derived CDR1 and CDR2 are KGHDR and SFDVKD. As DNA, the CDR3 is TGTGCCACCAGTGATTCAGGGACCCCTTCTTACAATGAGCAGTTCTTC. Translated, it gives CATSDSGTPSYNEQFF.

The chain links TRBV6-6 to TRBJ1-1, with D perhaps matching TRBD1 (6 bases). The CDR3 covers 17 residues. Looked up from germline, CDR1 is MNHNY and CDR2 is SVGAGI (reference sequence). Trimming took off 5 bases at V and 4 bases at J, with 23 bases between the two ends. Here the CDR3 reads CASSPDVSGARSTEAFF. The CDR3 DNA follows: TGTGCCAGCAGTCCCGATGTTTCGGGGGCGCGTAGCACTGAAGCTTTCTTT.